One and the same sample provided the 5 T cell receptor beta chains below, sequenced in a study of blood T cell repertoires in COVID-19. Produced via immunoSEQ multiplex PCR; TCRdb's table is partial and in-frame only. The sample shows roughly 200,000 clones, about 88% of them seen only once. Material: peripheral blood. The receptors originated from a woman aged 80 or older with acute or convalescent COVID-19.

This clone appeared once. The CDR3 protein is CATSRNDRAEAFF. The CDR3 bases are TGTGCCACCAGCAGAAACGACAGGGCCGAAGCTTTCTTT. The V call is TRBV15, the J call TRBJ1-1; 7 bases agree with TRBD1. Germline V CDR1 and CDR2: LNHNV, YYDKDF (reference sequence). CDR3 length equals 13 residues. V dropped 2 bases and J dropped 8; count of bases not matched to a gene: 5.

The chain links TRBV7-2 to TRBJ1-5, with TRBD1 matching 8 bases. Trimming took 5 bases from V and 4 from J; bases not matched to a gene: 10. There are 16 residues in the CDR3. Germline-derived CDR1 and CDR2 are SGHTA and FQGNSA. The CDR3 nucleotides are TGTGCCAGCAGCCCCGTGACAGGGGTGGGTAATCAGCCCCAGCATTTT. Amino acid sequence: CASSPVTGVGNQPQHF.

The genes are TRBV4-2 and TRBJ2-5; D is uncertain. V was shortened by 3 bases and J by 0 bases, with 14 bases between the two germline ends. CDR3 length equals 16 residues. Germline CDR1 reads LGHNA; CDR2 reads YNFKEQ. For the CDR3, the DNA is TGTGCCAGCAGCCAGGGCCTTGTTAGTTACCAAGAGACCCAGTACTTC. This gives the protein CASSQGLVSYQETQYF.

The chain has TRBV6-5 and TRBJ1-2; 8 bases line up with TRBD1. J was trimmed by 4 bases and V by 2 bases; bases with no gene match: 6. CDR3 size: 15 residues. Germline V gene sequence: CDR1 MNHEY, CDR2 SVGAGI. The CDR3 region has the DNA TGTGCCAGCAGTTACAGCCTCCAGGGGGCCTATGGCTACACCTTC. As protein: CASSYSLQGAYGYTF.

The CDR3 DNA reads TGTGCTAGTGGCTACAGCTTGTACCAAGAGACCCAGTACTTC. Protein sequence: CASGYSLYQETQYF. The rearrangement uses TRBV12-5 and TRBJ2-5; D call uncertain. CDR3 size: 14 residues. V shed 6 bases and J shed 0 bases, with 11 bases lying between them. From germline, CDR1 is LGHNT and CDR2 FRNRAP.